Below, one T cell receptor beta chain is given with its context. The ends were cut back, 8 bases at V and 2 bases at J, with 13 bases in the middle. The CDR3 contains 14 residues. The germline V gene encodes CDR1 MNHEY and CDR2 SVGAGI. This entry comes from a study of blood T cell repertoires in COVID-19. Repertoires were generated with immunoSEQ multiplex PCR, while TCRdb's copy carries only in-frame clones and drops some. The data hold 250,000 to 400,000 clones, with around 89% observed a single time. The chain recombines TRBV6-5 with TRBJ2-1, with D possibly matching TRBD1 (6 bases). This TCR was sampled from a woman younger than 45 with COVID-19, enrolled during active disease. Sequenced sample: peripheral blood. The DNA for the CDR3 is TGTGCCAGCTCCGGAAGGGGGACCTACAATGAGCAGTTCTTC. It encodes CASSGRGTYNEQFF.